This TCR beta chain was sequenced in a study of T-cell memory formation after mild COVID-19. Background on the study: The study found TCR clusters largely donor specific.

By share of the sample, this clonotype is medium-sized (0.01 to 0.1%). Its antigen is unknown. Overall study findings and caveats: Of the contracting clones, CD4+ ones lay mainly in CM and EM, and CD8+ ones in EMRA. The study found balanced CD4/CD8 in clones contracting day 15 to 85 and a CD4+ lean in later expanders.

This CDR3 spans 18 amino acids. After 5'RACE with constant-segment primers, TCR alpha and TCR beta cDNA libraries carrying sample barcodes and UMIs were obtained. A single record per CDR3 protein comes from TCRdb applying MiXCR to the 5' RACE reads. In the table there are some 600,000 distinct CDR3 sequences, approximately 15% of which are singletons. The genes are TRBV21-1 and TRBJ2-6; the DNA was not used to check the table's D call, TRBD1. TRBV21-1 is tagged as a pseudogene. The specimen was PBMCs or a T cell subset sorted from them (not recorded which). The receptor was isolated from an adult woman who had mild COVID-19 (a few samples of this study predate the infection). Cell type and time point are not known. CDR3 coding DNA: TGTGCCAGCAGGAAATCTACGGGACGCCTCTCTGGGGCCAACGTCCTGACTTTC. Its protein product is CASRKSTGRLSGANVLTF.